A single sample is the source of the 8 T cell receptor beta chains below, sequenced in a study of Graves' ophthalmopathy and Graves' hyperthyroidism. The study amplified TCR beta CDR3 regions using RNA transcripts. The authors performed first-round RT-PCR with HTBI primers and then a second-round multiplex PCR. A single record per CDR3 protein comes from TCRdb applying MiXCR to the multiplex PCR reads. Of about 620,000 distinct CDR3 sequences in the sample, about 20% are singletons; the top ten hold approximately 7.7%. Sequenced: peripheral blood. The receptors were gathered from a woman aged 18-35 years with stable Graves' hyperthyroidism. Some clones in this sample may be carry-over from other donors' samples.

This rearrangement joins TRBV6-1 to TRBJ2-7; 9 nucleotides match TRBD1. V was clipped by 6 bases and J by 3 bases; unmatched bases: 9. The CDR3 totals 15 residues. Germline CDR1 and CDR2: MNHNS and SASEGT. The chain's CDR3 is CASRDRDRVIYEQYF. The CDR3 DNA sequence: TGTGCCAGCAGGGACCGGGACAGGGTTATCTACGAGCAGTACTTC.

This chain joins TRBV30 and TRBJ1-1; D gene unclear. CDR3 length equals 14 residues. Trimming took 2 bases from V and 0 from J, leaving 10 bases between them. CDR1 GTSNPN and CDR2 SVGIG come from the germline V gene (reference sequence). The CDR3 DNA reads TGTGCCTGGAGTAAAGGAGCTTTGAACACTGAAGCTTTCTTT. This sequence encodes CAWSKGALNTEAFF.

The rearrangement joins TRBV6-5 to TRBJ1-6; the D gene is possibly TRBD1 (5 bases). Germline V gives CDR1 MNHEY, CDR2 SVGAGI. This CDR3 is built from 14 residues. The V end was cut by 4 bases, the J end by 9 bases, with 13 bases between. The CDR3 region is CASSSKPGGSPLHF. CDR3 in DNA: TGTGCCAGCAGTTCTAAGCCGGGGGGTTCACCCCTCCACTTT.

The rearrangement links TRBV6-1 to TRBJ1-1; D is undetermined. V dropped 4 bases and J dropped 0 bases, with 12 bases sitting between them. The CDR3 covers 15 residues. The germline gives CDR1 MNHNS, CDR2 SASEGT. The CDR3 region is CASSAGPFMNTEAFF. CDR3 DNA: TGTGCCAGCAGTGCCGGGCCGTTTATGAACACTGAAGCTTTCTTT.

Many counts were recorded for this clonotype. The rearrangement joins TRBV29-1 to TRBJ1-1, with 8 bases lining up with TRBD1. This CDR3 has 13 residues. Losses at the gene ends were 6 bases for V and 4 bases for J; bases not matched to a gene: 7. Looked up from germline, CDR1 is SQVTM and CDR2 is ANQGSEA. The CDR3 spells CSVTQGGGTEAFF. For the CDR3, the DNA is TGCAGCGTGACACAGGGGGGCGGCACTGAAGCTTTCTTT. Full variable domain (missing parts from reference TRBV29-1 and TRBJ1-1): SAVISQKPSRDICQRGTSLTIQCQVDSQVTMMFWYRQQPGQSLTLIATANQGSEATYESGFVIDKFPISRPNLTFSTLTVSNMSPEDSSIYLCSVTQGGGTEAFFGQGTRLTVV.

This clonotype was counted ten times or more. This rearrangement joins TRBV2 to TRBJ1-3; D might be TRBD1 (5 bases). This CDR3 region has 15 residues. Germline lookup yields CDR1 SNHLY and CDR2 FYNNEI. V lost 3 bases, J lost 2 bases, and 11 bases lay in between. CDR3 sequence (DNA): TGTGCCAGCAGTGACAGGGTGACCGCTGGAAACACCATATATTTT. Translation gives CASSDRVTAGNTIYF.

The rearrangement uses TRBV18 and TRBJ1-2, with D uncertain. The V gene's germline CDR1 is KGHSH and CDR2 LQKENI. The CDR3 is 16 amino acids. Between the trimmed V and J ends, which lost 0 bases and 3 bases, there was a span of 14 bases. The CDR3 coding sequence is TGTGCCAGCTCACCACCCCCCGGGCAGTTCGACTATGGCTACACCTTC. It is translated as CASSPPPGQFDYGYTF.

This clonotype was counted ten times or more. The chain employs TRBV28 and TRBJ1-2, with unresolved D. This CDR3 spans 14 amino acids. V lost 5 bases, J lost 2 bases, and 12 bases lay in between. Germline CDR1 MDHEN, CDR2 SYDVKM. The CDR3 sequence: CASSLEWANYGYTF. The CDR3 bases are TGTGCCAGCAGTCTGGAATGGGCAAACTATGGCTACACCTTC.